What follows are 29 T cell receptor beta chains derived from one specimen sequenced in a study of CD8 T cell repertoires and HIV-1 epitope variants. The table came from immunoSEQ multiplex PCR; TCRdb's copy has only in-frame clones and leaves some out. The sample yields 3,000 to 4,000 clones, under 80% seen once. These receptors have no identified antigens. The sample comprised cultured CD8+ T cells derived from PBMCs. Receptors were obtained from a male donor with HIV.

This clone is deemed large. The V and J genes are TRBV5-1 and TRBJ1-2; D uncertain. CDR1 and CDR2 from the germline V gene are SGHRS and YFSETQ. The CDR3 length is 14 residues. Trimming took off 3 bases at V and 0 bases at J, with 9 bases between the two ends. The CDR3 reads CASSSQETNYGYTF. The DNA for the CDR3 is TGCGCCAGCAGCTCGCAGGAGACTAACTATGGCTACACCTTC.

The genes are TRBV19 and TRBJ2-5; D remains unclear. Trimming removed 3 bases from V and 0 bases from J, with 5 bases in between. CDR1 and CDR2 from the germline V gene are LNHDA and SQIVND (reference sequence). There are 13 residues in the CDR3. The chain's CDR3 is CASSMRNQETQYF. The CDR3 DNA is TGTGCCAGTAGTATGAGAAACCAAGAGACCCAGTACTTC.

This sequence joins TRBV4-2 and TRBJ1-2, with TRBD1 as a possible D gene (5 bases). The V and J ends lost 5 bases and 4 bases respectively, with 17 bases between them. Germline CDR1 reads LGHNA; CDR2 reads YNFKEQ. This CDR3 spans 15 amino acids. The DNA for the CDR3 is TGTGCCAGCAGCGCCGCCGGGGCGCTTGGCTATGGCTACACCTTC. Amino acid sequence: CASSAAGALGYGYTF.

This clone turned up a few times. The gene calls are TRBV9 and TRBJ2-5; 10 nucleotides align to TRBD1. CDR3 length: 15 residues. The junction had 7 bases not matched to a gene; V was cut back by 4 bases and J by 4 bases. In germline, CDR1 is SGDLS, CDR2 YYNGEE. DNA of the CDR3: TGTGCCAGCAGCTTCCGGGACAGGGGAGGAGAGACCCAGTACTTC. It yields the protein CASSFRDRGGETQYF. Using reference TRBV9 and TRBJ2-5 for the parts outside the CDR3, the full variable domain is DSGVTQTPKHLITATGQRVTLRCSPRSGDLSVYWYQQSLDQGLQFLIQYYNGEERAKGNILERFSAQQFPDLHSELNLSSLELGDSALYFCASSFRDRGGETQYFGPGTRLLVL.

This clone appeared a single time. V gene TRBV5-1 combines with J gene TRBJ2-1; D is ambiguous. V lost 0 bases and J lost 4, with 5 bases in between. The germline V gene has CDR1 SGHRS and CDR2 YFSETQ. This CDR3 region has 13 residues. CDR3 sequence: CASSLDSYNEQFF. The CDR3 DNA is TGCGCCAGCAGCTTGGACAGTTACAATGAGCAGTTCTTC.

This clone has only one observation. The V and J genes are TRBV7-2 and TRBJ1-2; 7 bases line up with TRBD1. The CDR3 spans 16 residues. After removal of 4 bases from V and 8 bases from J, the junction contained 16 bases not matched to a gene. Germline V CDR1 and CDR2: SGHTA, FQGNSA. CDR3 amino acids: CASSSYRGLLVRGYTF. In DNA, the CDR3 is TGTGCCAGCAGCTCCTACAGGGGCCTGCTGGTGAGGGGCTACACCTTC. Using reference TRBV7-2 and TRBJ1-2 for the parts outside the CDR3, the full variable domain is GAGVSQSPSNKVTEKGKDVELRCDPISGHTALYWYRQSLGQGLEFLIYFQGNSAPDKSGLPSDRFSAERTGGSVSTLTIQRTQQEDSAVYLCASSSYRGLLVRGYTFGSGTRLTVV.

This clone occurred a few times. The J gene is TRBJ1-4, the V gene TRBV7-9; 11 bases match TRBD1. Per the germline V gene, CDR1 is SEHNR and CDR2 is FQNEAQ (reference sequence). The V gene end was trimmed by 4 bases and the J gene end by 11 bases; junction bases not matched to a gene: 6. This CDR3 spans 14 amino acids. CDR3 amino acids: CASSSRDRGDKLFF. Written as DNA, the CDR3 is TGTGCCAGCAGCTCCCGGGACAGGGGGGATAAACTGTTTTTT. The full variable domain, completed using reference TRBV7-9 and TRBJ1-4, is DTGVSQNPRHKITKRGQNVTFRCDPISEHNRLYWYRQTLGQGPEFLTYFQNEAQLEKSRLLSDRFSAERPKGSFSTLEIQRTEQGDSAMYLCASSSRDRGDKLFFGSGTQLSVL.

The CDR3 region has the DNA TGTGCCAGCAGCGTAGGGAACAGGGGGGAAAAACTGTTTTTT. It codes for CASSVGNRGEKLFF. This sequence joins TRBV9 and TRBJ1-4, with 8 bases that match TRBD1. There are 14 residues in the CDR3. V lost 0 bases to trimming and J lost 8 bases; unmatched junction nucleotides: 3. The germline V gene has CDR1 SGDLS and CDR2 YYNGEE.

In its sample, this clone was seen a few times. This chain connects TRBV9 to TRBJ1-3, with D unresolved. Trimming took 3 bases from V and 0 from J, leaving 10 bases between them. Looked up from germline, CDR1 is SGDLS and CDR2 is YYNGEE. There are 15 residues in the CDR3. The CDR3 protein is CASSASGISGNTIYF. The CDR3 DNA follows: TGTGCCAGCAGCGCCTCGGGTATCTCTGGAAACACCATATATTTT.

This clone was seen more than once but under ten times. The DNA of the CDR3 is TGTGCCAGCAGCTTCTCAGGGGACACTGAAGCTTTCTTT. Amino acid sequence: CASSFSGDTEAFF. This chain joins TRBV5-4 and TRBJ1-1; D might be TRBD1 (6 bases). The length of the CDR3 is 13 residues. In germline, CDR1 is SGHNT, CDR2 YYREEE (reference sequence). Trimming left V 2 bases short and J 3 bases short, with 8 bases between.

The chain carries TRBV5-1 and TRBJ1-1; weak D call: TRBD1 (5 bases). The CDR3 runs 13 residues. V lost 3 bases and J 4 bases, leaving 10 bases between the germline ends. Germline V gene data show CDR1 as SGHRS and CDR2 as YFSETQ. The CDR3 DNA reads as TGCGCCAGCAGCTCAGGGTTTGCCACTGAAGCTTTCTTT. This translates into CASSSGFATEAFF.

The chain combines TRBV15 with TRBJ1-1, with D possibly TRBD1 on 6 matching bases. V shed 0 bases and J shed 6 bases, with 11 bases lying between them. This CDR3 has 14 residues. Germline assignment: CDR1 LNHNV and CDR2 YYDKDF (reference sequence). The CDR3 nucleotides read TGTGCCACCAGCAGAGATCGGGACATCTCTGAAGCTTTCTTT. The encoded protein is CATSRDRDISEAFF.

The V gene is TRBV28, the J gene TRBJ2-3, with 9 bases matching TRBD2. The CDR3 loop spans 18 amino acids. Germline loops: CDR1 MDHEN, CDR2 SYDVKM. V gave up 1 base and J gave up 3 bases; unmatched junction bases: 11. CDR3 nucleotide sequence: TGTGCCAGCAGTTTATCCCCTAGCGGGATTTTGGATACAGATACGCAGTATTTT. Its protein is CASSLSPSGILDTDTQYF.

This clone was detected only once. The chain joins TRBV27 to TRBJ2-2, with D possibly being TRBD1 or TRBD2 (5 bases each). Germline-derived CDR1 and CDR2 are MNHEY and SMNVEV (reference sequence). The CDR3 covers 16 residues. The ends were cut back, 0 bases at V and 5 bases at J, with 13 bases in the middle. This chain's CDR3 is CASSLSRGTWTGELFF. The DNA for the CDR3 is TGTGCCAGCAGTTTATCCCGAGGGACGTGGACCGGGGAGCTGTTTTTT.

As regards this clone: One junction end disagrees with the germline gene, perhaps due to a read error. The chain employs TRBV7-7 and TRBJ2-2; no reliable D call. This CDR3 is 13 amino acids long. The V gene's germline CDR1 is SSHAT and CDR2 FNYEAQ (reference sequence). CDR3 coding DNA: TGTGCTAGCAGCTTAGAGAACACCGGGGAGCTGTTTTTT. It encodes CASSLENTGELFF.

The chain recombines TRBV28 with TRBJ2-5; the D call may be TRBD1 or TRBD2 (5 bases each). The germline CDR1 and CDR2 sequences are MDHEN and SYDVKM. This CDR3 has 15 residues. The germline V and J ends were trimmed by 7 bases and 2 bases, with 17 bases remaining between them. CDR3 residues: CASTPLGETQETQYF. As DNA, the CDR3 is TGTGCCAGCACCCCCTTGGGGGAAACGCAAGAGACCCAGTACTTC.

The chain combines TRBV2 with TRBJ2-5, with a weak D call TRBD1 (6 bases). V was shortened by 8 bases and J by 2 bases, with 12 bases between the two germline ends. Germline V gene lookup returns CDR1 SNHLY and CDR2 FYNNEI. The CDR3 totals 13 residues. The chain's CDR3 is CASGGQQQETQYF. In DNA form, the CDR3 reads TGTGCCAGCGGCGGACAGCAACAAGAGACCCAGTACTTC.

The V and J genes are TRBV2 and TRBJ2-7; possibly TRBD1 for D (6 bases). Trimming removed 2 bases from V and 1 base from J, with 12 bases in between. The CDR3 length is 15 residues. CDR1 is SNHLY and CDR2 is FYNNEI in the germline V gene. CDR3 region: CASSEQGPGSYEQYF. DNA of the CDR3: TGTGCCAGCAGTGAACAGGGGCCGGGTTCCTACGAGCAGTACTTC.

The genes are TRBV5-4 and TRBJ2-2; 7 nucleotides line up with TRBD1. The length of the CDR3 is 15 residues. Germline assignment: CDR1 SGHNT and CDR2 YYREEE (reference sequence). The trim removed 0 bases at V and 2 bases at J, leaving 1 base unmatched. CDR3 sequence (DNA): TGTGCCAGCAGCTTGGGGACAGGAAACACCGGGGAGCTGTTTTTT. Amino acids: CASSLGTGNTGELFF.

This chain connects TRBV28 to TRBJ1-2, with 7 positions matching TRBD1. The V segment lost 7 bases and the J segment 2 bases; nucleotides outside the gene matches: 4. Germline V gene sequence: CDR1 MDHEN, CDR2 SYDVKM. The CDR3 has 13 residues. CDR3 coding DNA: TGTGCCAGCACTCCGACAGGGAACTATGGCTACACCTTC. It codes for CASTPTGNYGYTF.

The chain uses TRBV7-9 and TRBJ2-7, with a weak D call TRBD2 (6 bases). This CDR3 region has 15 residues. V was shortened by 3 bases and J by 2 bases, with 14 bases between the two germline ends. Germline lookup yields CDR1 SEHNR and CDR2 FQNEAQ (reference sequence). CDR3 region: CASSFTGTGAYEQYF. Written as DNA, the CDR3 is TGTGCCAGCAGCTTCACCGGGACGGGAGCCTACGAGCAGTACTTC.

The CDR3 DNA sequence: TGTGCCAGTAGAGGGAACTCCTACGAGCAGTACTTC. Translating it yields CASRGNSYEQYF. This chain connects TRBV27 to TRBJ2-7, with D perhaps TRBD2 (5 bases). The CDR3 is 12 amino acids. The ends were cut back, 9 bases at V and 0 bases at J, with 9 bases in the middle. Germline CDR1 reads MNHEY; CDR2 reads SMNVEV (reference sequence).

This clone has a single count. The chain has TRBV27 and TRBJ2-1, with D maybe TRBD2 (6 bases). Trimming pared 0 bases from V and 8 bases from J, leaving 8 bases between. There are 13 residues in the CDR3. Germline CDR1 reads MNHEY; CDR2 reads SMNVEV (reference sequence). Here the CDR3 DNA reads TGTGCCAGCAGTTTATCGGGGGGAGATGAGCAGTTCTTC. Translation gives CASSLSGGDEQFF.

This clone turned up a few times. V usage is TRBV6-5 and J usage is TRBJ1-1; no clear D. Germline CDR1 MNHEY, CDR2 SVGAGI. The CDR3 sequence is 13 residues long. V shed 2 bases and J shed 1 base, with 5 bases lying between them. The CDR3 reads CASSYAQNTEAFF. CDR3 sequence (DNA): TGTGCCAGCAGTTACGCGCAGAACACTGAAGCTTTCTTT.

The chain combines TRBV10-1 with TRBJ2-7, with 8 bases identical to TRBD1. Losses at the gene ends were 1 base for V and 0 bases for J; bases not matched to a gene: 5. The CDR3 runs to 16 residues. Germline CDR1 reads WNHNN; CDR2 reads SYGVQD (reference sequence). The CDR3 spells CASSEWGDRSSYEQYF. In DNA form, the CDR3 reads TGCGCCAGCAGTGAGTGGGGGGACAGGAGCTCCTACGAGCAGTACTTC.

J is TRBJ2-6 and V is TRBV4-2, with D perhaps TRBD2 (7 bases). This CDR3 region has 17 residues. The germline V gene encodes CDR1 LGHNA and CDR2 YNFKEQ. V was cut by 4 bases and J by 3 bases, with 16 bases left in between. CDR3 nucleotide sequence: TGTGCCAGCAGCCTCTTGGCGGGGGCGGATGGGGCCAACGTCCTGACTTTC. This sequence encodes CASSLLAGADGANVLTF.

The chain joins TRBV27 to TRBJ1-4, with D perhaps TRBD1 (6 bases). CDR1 and CDR2 (germline): MNHEY, SMNVEV (reference sequence). This CDR3 is 15 amino acids long. V gave up 5 bases and J gave up 6 bases, with 16 bases separating them. For the CDR3, the DNA is TGTGCCAGCAGTCCTTGGACAGATGAGGATGAAAAACTGTTTTTT. Its protein product is CASSPWTDEDEKLFF. The full variable domain, with the rest looked up from reference TRBV27 and TRBJ1-4, is EAQVTQNPRYLITVTGKKLTVTCSQNMNHEYMSWYRQDPGLGLRQIYYSMNVEVTDKGDVPEGYKVSRKEKRNFPLILESPSPNQTSLYFCASSPWTDEDEKLFFGSGTQLSVL.

The rearrangement joins TRBV6-1 to TRBJ1-5, with TRBD1 identical over 7 bases. CDR3 length equals 15 residues. Losses at the gene ends were 4 bases for V and 2 bases for J; bases not matched to a gene: 5. Germline assignment: CDR1 MNHNS and CDR2 SASEGT. The CDR3 DNA reads TGTGCCAGCAGTGCCACCAGGGGGGGCAATCAGCCCCAGCATTTT. This gives the protein CASSATRGGNQPQHF.

This chain's CDR3 is CASRRILAGFTGELFF. For the CDR3, the DNA is TGTGCCAGCAGACGTATACTAGCGGGATTCACCGGGGAGCTGTTTTTT. The chain has TRBV28 and TRBJ2-2; 10 nucleotides match TRBD2. V was pared by 6 bases and J by 4 bases, with 8 bases of the junction left unmatched. The CDR3 consists of 16 residues. Germline CDR1 MDHEN, CDR2 SYDVKM.